The TCR beta chain under discussion was sequenced for a study of chemoradiotherapy in HPV16-positive cancers. This CDR3 comprises 14 residues. The V end lost 0 bases, the J end lost 3 bases, and 11 bases lay between the germline ends. Per germline, CDR1 GTSNPN and CDR2 SVGIG (reference sequence). Here immunoSEQ multiplex PCR was the method, and the copy in TCRdb shows in-frame clones only, minus some. Among a few thousand clones, approximately 86% were seen once, and the ten largest hold around 21%. Worth noting for this clone: Its antigen is undetermined.

Study findings and constraints: Candidate HPV-specific clones and E7-related TCR motifs grew in tumor during treatment.

This clonotype originated in a human donor with HPV-associated anogenital cancer. The chain has TRBV30 and TRBJ1-1; possibly TRBD1 for D (5 bases). Sequencing was performed on tumor tissue, taken from a patient who underwent chemoradiotherapy. The CDR3 bases are TGTGCCTGGAGTGTTAGGGGATGGTACACTGAAGCTTTCTTT. Translation gives CAWSVRGWYTEAFF. The full variable domain, its missing parts supplied by reference TRBV30 and TRBJ1-1, is SQTIHQWPATLVQPVGSPLSLECTVEGTSNPNLYWYRQAAGRGLQLLFYSVGIGQISSEVPQNLSASRPQDRQFILSSKKLLLSDSGFYLCAWSVRGWYTEAFFGQGTRLTVV.